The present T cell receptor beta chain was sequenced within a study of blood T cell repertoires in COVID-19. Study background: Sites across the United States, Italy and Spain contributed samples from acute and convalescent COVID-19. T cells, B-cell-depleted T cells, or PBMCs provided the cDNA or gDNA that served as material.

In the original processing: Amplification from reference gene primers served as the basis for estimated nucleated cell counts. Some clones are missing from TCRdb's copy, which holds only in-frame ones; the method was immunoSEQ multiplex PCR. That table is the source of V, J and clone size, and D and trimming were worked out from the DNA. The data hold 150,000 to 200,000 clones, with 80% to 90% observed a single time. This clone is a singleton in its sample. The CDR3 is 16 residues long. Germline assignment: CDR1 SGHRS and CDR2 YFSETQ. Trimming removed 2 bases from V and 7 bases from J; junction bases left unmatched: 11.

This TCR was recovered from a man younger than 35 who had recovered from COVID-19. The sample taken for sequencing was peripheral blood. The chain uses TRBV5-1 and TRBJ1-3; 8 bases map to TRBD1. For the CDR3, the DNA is TGCGCCAGCAGCTTAGGCGGGACAGGTGAAGGGAACACCATATATTTT. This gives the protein CASSLGGTGEGNTIYF.